This section outlines one TCR beta chain sequence together with its context. Its antigen remains undetermined. There are no base qualities to consult, and no much larger clone falls within one base. These data belong to a study of blood T cells in healthy people across ages (dated by TCRdb to between 2015 and 2016). Background for the entire study: In model experiments, roughly one uniquely barcoded TCR beta cDNA molecule per two T cells was captured by template switching. Donors were grouped into four age groups: young (average roughly 17 years), middle-aged (around 39), aged (around 60) and long-lived (approximately 82). For two donors (one aged 18 to 29 and one aged 80 or older), the study analyzed two additional independent replicas of 1 million unique cDNA reads from the same blood draw. Using deep sequencing normalized with unique cDNA molecular identifiers, the study measured how TCR beta repertoire diversity changes with age. To avoid experimental bias, donors of different ages were spread randomly across the sequencing lanes. Overall results and qualifications from the work: Total diversity estimates from one million sequenced T cells were considered lower bounds and underestimates. As age increased, observed TCR beta diversity per million T cells dropped in a roughly linear way, and a significant reduction was already evident by age 40. Observed TCR beta diversity correlated strongly with the percentage of naive T cells measured by flow cytometry. The CMV infection status of donors was not known, potentially confounding age-related changes in expanded clonotypes. Compared with the aged group, more naive CD4+ T cells, fewer expanded clones and increased TCR diversity were shown by the long-lived group, suggesting age selection. Bulk unsorted PBMC profiling prevented conclusive comparison of naive and antigen-experienced compartments.

The roughly 39 donors, aged about 6 to 95 years, were systemically healthy Caucasian individuals from Russia. Each donor gave about 9.7 milliliters of peripheral blood, drawn into EDTA-treated Vacutainer tubes. Ficoll-Paque density-gradient centrifugation was used to isolate PBMCs, with at least 6.5 million obtained per sample. Trizol reagent was used to extract total RNA from PBMCs, with at least 6 micrograms per sample. For every donor, an aliquot of PBMCs went through flow cytometry to measure the percentages of naive CD45RAhigh/CD27high T cells. The library was made by 5' RACE. The sample was run on an Illumina HiSeq 2500. The second PCR ran for roughly 6 to 11 cycles and used a J-beta primer mix along with a sample-barcoded 5' primer. A template-switch 5' adaptor carrying 12 random nucleotides introduced a unique molecular identifier onto each TCR beta cDNA molecule. Each sample yielded at least 2.5 million CDR3-containing paired-end reads. First-strand cDNA synthesis was performed from all RNA using the Mint cDNA synthesis kit, with priming by a TRBC-specific oligonucleotide. After uracil-DNA glycosylase treatment, a first 18-cycle PCR used universal primers M1SS and BC2_uni_R on all cDNA. The published analysis was carried out like this. For normalization, 1 million high-quality reads, each with a distinct molecular identifier, were randomly selected from each sample. Instead of being binned into consensus sequences, reads that shared molecular identifiers were thrown out. CDR3 identification, clonotype clustering and error correction used MiTCR with a Q25 quality threshold and the strictest error-elimination algorithm. Lower-bound total TCR beta diversity was estimated with a nonparametric unseen species model using Euler transformation. In-frame beta chains were kept once TCRdb had trimmed the public reads at Q25 with fastp and called clones with MiXCR. Each CDR3 protein gets just one entry, which takes the most common genes and DNA from the rows behind it. It is TCRdb's table, rather than the study itself, that gives the V and J calls and clone size. The sample data list roughly 410,000 distinct CDR3 sequences, and about 55% of these were observed just once. The ten biggest clones cover around 49% of the sample.

Sequences DFQATT (CDR1) and SNEGSKA (CDR2) are obtained from the germline V gene (reference sequence). At the junction V is shortened by 0 bases and J by 5 bases, with 14 bases in between. From its cysteine to its phenylalanine, the CDR3 spans 15 amino acids. The DNA shown is the 45-base CDR3, in frame from base 1. The chain links TRBV20-1 with TRBJ1-5; the D gene is not confidently resolved. Sequences were obtained from blood. This TCR was recovered from a man aged 60-69 years in good health. At the DNA level, the sequence is TGCAGTGCTAGAGATATTGGGTTAAGGGATCAGCCCCAGCATTTT. Its protein product is CSARDIGLRDQPQHF.